This T cell receptor beta chain emerged from a study of identical twins. Notes on the study in general: Conclusions rested on cross-sectional statistics rather than following the same donors.

Remarks on this clonotype: Its antigen is unknown.

Template switching added a universal primer site; cDNA carried unique molecular identifiers. MiXCR, run by TCRdb on the 5' RACE reads, gives a single entry per CDR3 protein. The sample shows some 760,000 distinct CDR3 sequences, 18% of them seen only once. This CDR3 comprises 13 residues. Germline CDR1 is DFQATT and CDR2 is SNEGSKA (reference sequence). J was trimmed by 4 bases and V by 4 bases; bases with no gene match: 5. These data were also reused for a study on T cells expressing NK-cell markers. That work states: Seven of the eight sequenced donors were classified as HCMV-seropositive, and one was classified as seronegative.

The sequence derives from a young woman in good health. Specimen: PBMCs. The chain couples TRBV20-1 to TRBJ1-2, with 8 bases identical to TRBD1. DNA for the CDR3: TGCAGTGCTAAGACAGGGGAAACCTATGGCTACACCTTC. It translates to CSAKTGETYGYTF.